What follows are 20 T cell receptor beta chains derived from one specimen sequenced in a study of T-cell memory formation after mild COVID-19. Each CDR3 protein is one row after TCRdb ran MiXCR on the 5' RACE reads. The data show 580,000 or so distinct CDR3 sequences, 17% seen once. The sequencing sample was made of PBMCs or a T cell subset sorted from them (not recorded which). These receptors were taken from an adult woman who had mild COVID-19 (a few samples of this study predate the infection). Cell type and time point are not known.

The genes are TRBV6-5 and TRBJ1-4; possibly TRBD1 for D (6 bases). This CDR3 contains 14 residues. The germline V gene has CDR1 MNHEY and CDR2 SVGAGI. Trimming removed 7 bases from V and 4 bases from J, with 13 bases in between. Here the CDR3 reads CASTRTASNEKLFF. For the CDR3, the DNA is TGTGCCAGCACCAGGACAGCGAGTAATGAAAAACTGTTTTTT.

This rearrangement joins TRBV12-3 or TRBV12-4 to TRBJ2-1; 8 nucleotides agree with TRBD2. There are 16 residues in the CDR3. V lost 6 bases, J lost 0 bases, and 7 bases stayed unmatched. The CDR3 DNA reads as TGTGCCAGCAGCCTCAAAAGCGGGGGCTCCTACAATGAGCAGTTCTTC. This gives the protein CASSLKSGGSYNEQFF.

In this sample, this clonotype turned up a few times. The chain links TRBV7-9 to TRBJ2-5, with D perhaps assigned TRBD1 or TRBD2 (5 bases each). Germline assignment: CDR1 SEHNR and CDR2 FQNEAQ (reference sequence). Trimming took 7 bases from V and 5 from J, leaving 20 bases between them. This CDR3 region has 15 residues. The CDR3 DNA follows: TGTGCCAGCACCGTACCTGCAGGGAGAGGGGAGACCCAGTACTTC. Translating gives CASTVPAGRGETQYF.

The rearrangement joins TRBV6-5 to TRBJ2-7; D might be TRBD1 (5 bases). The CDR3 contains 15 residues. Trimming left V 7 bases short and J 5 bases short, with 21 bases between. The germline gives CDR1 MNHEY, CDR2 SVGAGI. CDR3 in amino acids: CASTPGIAGWNEQYF. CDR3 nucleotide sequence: TGTGCCAGCACTCCAGGGATCGCAGGGTGGAACGAGCAGTACTTC.

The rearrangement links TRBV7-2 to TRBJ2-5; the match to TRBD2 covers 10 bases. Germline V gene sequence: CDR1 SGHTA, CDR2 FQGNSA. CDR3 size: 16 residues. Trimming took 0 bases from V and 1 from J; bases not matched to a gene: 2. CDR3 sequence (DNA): TGTGCCAGCAGCTTAGCGAGCGGGGGGGCCCAAGAGACCCAGTACTTC. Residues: CASSLASGGAQETQYF.

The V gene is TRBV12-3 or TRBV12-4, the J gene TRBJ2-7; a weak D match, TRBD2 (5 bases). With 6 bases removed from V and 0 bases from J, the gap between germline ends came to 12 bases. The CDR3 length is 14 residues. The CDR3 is CASSPVGVSYEQYF. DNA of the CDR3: TGTGCCAGCAGCCCGGTCGGGGTCTCCTACGAGCAGTACTTC.

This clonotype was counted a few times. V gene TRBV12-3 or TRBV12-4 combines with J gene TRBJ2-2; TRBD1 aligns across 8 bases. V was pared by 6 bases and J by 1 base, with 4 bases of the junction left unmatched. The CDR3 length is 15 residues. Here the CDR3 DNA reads TGTGCCAGCAGGCCCGGGACAGGGAACACCGGGGAGCTGTTTTTT. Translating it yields CASRPGTGNTGELFF.

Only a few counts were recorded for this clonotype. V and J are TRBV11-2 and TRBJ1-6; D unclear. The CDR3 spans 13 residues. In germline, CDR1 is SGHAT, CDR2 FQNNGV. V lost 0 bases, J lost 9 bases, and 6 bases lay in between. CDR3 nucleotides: TGTGCCAGCAGCTTAGATAAGGCTTCACCCCTCCACTTT. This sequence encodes CASSLDKASPLHF.

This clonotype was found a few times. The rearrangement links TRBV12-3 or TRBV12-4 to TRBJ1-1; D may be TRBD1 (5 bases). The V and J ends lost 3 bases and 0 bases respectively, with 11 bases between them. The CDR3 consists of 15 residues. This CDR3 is CASSFLAGMNTEAFF. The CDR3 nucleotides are TGTGCCAGCAGTTTTTTAGCAGGGATGAACACTGAAGCTTTCTTT.

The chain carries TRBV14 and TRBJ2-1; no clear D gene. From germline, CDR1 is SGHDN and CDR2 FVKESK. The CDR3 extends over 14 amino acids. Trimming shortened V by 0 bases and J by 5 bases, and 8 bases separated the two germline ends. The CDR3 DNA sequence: TGTGCCAGCAGCCAAGAAACACGGAACAATGAGCAGTTCTTC. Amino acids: CASSQETRNNEQFF.

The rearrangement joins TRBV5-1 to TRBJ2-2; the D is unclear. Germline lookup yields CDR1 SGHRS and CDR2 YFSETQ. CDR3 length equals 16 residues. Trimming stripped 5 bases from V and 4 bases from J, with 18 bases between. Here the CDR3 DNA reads TGCGCCAGCAGACAAACGGGTAACCCAGGCACCGGGGAGCTGTTTTTT. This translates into CASRQTGNPGTGELFF. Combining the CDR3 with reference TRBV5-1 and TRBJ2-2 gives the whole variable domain KAGVTQTPRYLIKTRGQQVTLSCSPISGHRSVSWYQQTPGQGLQFLFEYFSETQRNKGNFPGRFSGRQFSNSRSEMNVSTLELGDSALYLCASRQTGNPGTGELFFGEGSRLTVL.

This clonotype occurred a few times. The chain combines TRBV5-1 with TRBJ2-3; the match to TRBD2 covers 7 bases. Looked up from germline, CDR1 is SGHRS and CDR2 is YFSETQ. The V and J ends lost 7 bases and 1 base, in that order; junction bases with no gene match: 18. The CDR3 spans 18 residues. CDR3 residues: CASGGRSAGVRGTDTQYF. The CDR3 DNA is TGCGCCAGCGGGGGTCGTTCTGCGGGAGTTAGGGGCACAGATACGCAGTATTTT.

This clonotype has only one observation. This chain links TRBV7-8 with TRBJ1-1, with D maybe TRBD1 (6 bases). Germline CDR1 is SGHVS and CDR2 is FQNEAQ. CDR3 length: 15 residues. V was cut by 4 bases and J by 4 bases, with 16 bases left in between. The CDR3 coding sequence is TGTGCCAGCAGCTCCCAGGGGCGGTCTCGCACTGAAGCTTTCTTT. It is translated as CASSSQGRSRTEAFF.

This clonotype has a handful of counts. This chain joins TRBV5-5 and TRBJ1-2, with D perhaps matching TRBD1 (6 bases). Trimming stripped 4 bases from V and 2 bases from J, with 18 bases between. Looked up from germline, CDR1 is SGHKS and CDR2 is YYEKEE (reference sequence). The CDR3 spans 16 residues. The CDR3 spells CASSGGGAQGNYGYTF. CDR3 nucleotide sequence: TGTGCCAGCAGCGGAGGGGGGGCCCAAGGGAACTATGGCTACACCTTC.

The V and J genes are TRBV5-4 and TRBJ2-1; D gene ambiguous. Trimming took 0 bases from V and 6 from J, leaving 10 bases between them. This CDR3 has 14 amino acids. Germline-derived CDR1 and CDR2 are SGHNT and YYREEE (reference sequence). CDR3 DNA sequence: TGTGCCAGCAGCTTGGACCACCACGGCAATGAGCAGTTCTTC. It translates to CASSLDHHGNEQFF.

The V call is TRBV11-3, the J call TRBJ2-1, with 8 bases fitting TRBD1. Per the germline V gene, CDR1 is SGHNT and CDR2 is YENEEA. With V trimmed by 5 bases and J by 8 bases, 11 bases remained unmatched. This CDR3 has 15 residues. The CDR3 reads CASSERTGPRDEQFF. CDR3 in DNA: TGTGCCAGCAGCGAACGGACAGGGCCTCGGGATGAGCAGTTCTTC.

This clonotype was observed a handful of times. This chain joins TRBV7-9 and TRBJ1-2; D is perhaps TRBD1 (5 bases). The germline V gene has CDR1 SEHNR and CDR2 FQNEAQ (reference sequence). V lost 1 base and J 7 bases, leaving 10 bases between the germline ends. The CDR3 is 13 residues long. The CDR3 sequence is CASSLDEGSGYTF. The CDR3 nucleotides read TGTGCCAGCAGCTTAGATGAGGGGTCTGGCTACACCTTC.

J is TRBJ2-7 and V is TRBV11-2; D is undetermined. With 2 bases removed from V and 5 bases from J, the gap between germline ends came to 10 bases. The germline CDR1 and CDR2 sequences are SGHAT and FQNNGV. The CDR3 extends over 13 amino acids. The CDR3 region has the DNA TGTGCCAGCAGCTTAATTGCAGGAAACGAGCAGTACTTC. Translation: CASSLIAGNEQYF.

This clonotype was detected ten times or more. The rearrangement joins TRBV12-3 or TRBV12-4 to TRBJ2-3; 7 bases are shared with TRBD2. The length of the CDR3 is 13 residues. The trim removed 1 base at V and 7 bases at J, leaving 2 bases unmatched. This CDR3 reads CASSLGTRNTQYF. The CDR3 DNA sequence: TGTGCCAGCAGTTTAGGGACTAGGAATACGCAGTATTTT.

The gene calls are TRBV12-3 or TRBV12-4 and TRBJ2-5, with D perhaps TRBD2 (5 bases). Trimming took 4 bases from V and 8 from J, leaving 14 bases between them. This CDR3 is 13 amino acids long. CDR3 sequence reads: CASSSTGLGTQYF. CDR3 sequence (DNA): TGTGCCAGCAGTTCAACGGGGTTGGGCACCCAGTACTTC.